The text below deals with one T cell receptor beta chain. What it recognizes is unknown. Sequenced material consisted of expressed TCRB transcripts (all of the isolated RNA was reverse transcribed). TCRdb's table, derived via immunoSEQ multiplex PCR, lists solely in-frame clones and lacks some. The sample has some 350,000 clones, roughly 14% seen once; the top ten hold roughly 0.015%. These data are taken from a study of beta chain features in type 1 diabetes. Looking at the study overall: Age and gender were similar between patients and healthy donors, as were cell yields. Study results and limitations: Moderate yet significant TCRB CDR3 shortening was seen in Type 1 diabetes patients in all four CD4+ subsets. In type 1 diabetes patients, VDJ junctions had fewer insertions; deletions at these junctions were more frequent. Possibly, sequencing cDNA over-represented cells that had high TCR expression levels.

Sorting of CD4+ naive, central memory, regulatory and stem cell-like memory cells was performed via CD45RO/CCR7/CD25/CD127/CD95/CD27. The CDR3 is 13 amino acids. CDR1 is SGHTA, CDR2 FQGNSA, per germline. V was pared by 5 bases and J by 4 bases, with 3 bases of the junction left unmatched. The specimen sequenced was naive CD4+ T cells from blood. The sequence was collected from a woman younger than 30 with type 1 diabetes. This chain joins TRBV7-2 and TRBJ2-5, with 8 bases lining up with TRBD1. The CDR3 DNA reads as TGTGCCAGCAGCCCGGACAGGGCAGAGACCCAGTACTTC. As protein: CASSPDRAETQYF.